Detailed here is one T cell receptor beta chain. The target antigen is unknown. In the study's own analysis: In the immunoSEQ data, sequences were junction-only and lacked quality scores, so filtering differed. Repertoires were generated with immunoSEQ multiplex PCR, while TCRdb's copy carries only in-frame clones and drops some. The V and J calls and the clone size are those of that table, but D and trimming were determined from the DNA. The repertoire holds about 730,000 clones, with just under 75% as singletons. This specimen belongs to a study of shared clonotypes between healthy human individuals. Whole-study findings and limits: An expected dependence of interdonor clonotype sharing on sequencing depth was noted.

There are 14 residues in the CDR3. V shed 6 bases, J shed 5 bases, and the junction held 6 bases outside the gene matches. Germline V gene data show CDR1 as MDHEN and CDR2 as SYDVKM. The TCR was taken from a woman under 40 in good health. Sequencing was done on a sample of memory CD4+ T cells sorted from blood. Stated subset: CD45RA-negative fraction. The rearrangement uses TRBV28 and TRBJ1-4, with 7 nucleotides matching TRBD1. The CDR3 region is CASRPGTVNEKLFF. The CDR3 DNA reads as TGTGCCAGCAGACCCGGGACAGTAAATGAAAAACTGTTTTTT.